This TCR beta chain was captured by sequencing in a study of blood T cell repertoires in COVID-19. About the study: The analysed material was cDNA or gDNA that came from T cells, B-cell-depleted T cells, or PBMCs.

Using immunoSEQ multiplex PCR, the repertoire was profiled, and TCRdb retains in-frame clones only, with some absent. Here the sample spans 250,000 to 350,000 clones, around 87% being singletons. The CDR3 consists of 14 residues. Germline CDR1 and CDR2: LNHDA and SQIVND (reference sequence). The trim removed 3 bases at V and 3 bases at J, leaving 5 bases unmatched. The V call is TRBV19, the J call TRBJ2-7, with 7 bases identical to TRBD2. The sequencing sample was made of PBMCs or T cells enriched from blood (not recorded which). The sequence was obtained from a woman younger than 45 who had recovered from COVID-19. The CDR3 spells CASSIRDYFYEQYF. The CDR3 DNA follows: TGTGCCAGTAGTATCAGGGACTACTTCTACGAGCAGTACTTC.